The present T cell receptor beta chain was sequenced within a study of shared clonotypes between healthy human individuals. CDR3 length: 13 amino acids. CDR1 and CDR2 (germline): SQVTM, ANQGSEA. Trimming took off 6 bases at V and 0 bases at J, with 11 bases between the two ends. TCRdb's table, derived via immunoSEQ multiplex PCR, lists solely in-frame clones and lacks some. The profile shows roughly 500,000 clones, approximately 80% of them singletons. This clone was detected only a few times. The receptor comes from a woman in her forties in good health. Some clones in this sample may be carry-over from other donors' samples. The sequencing sample was made of PBMCs. The V gene is TRBV29-1, the J gene TRBJ1-1; D is possibly TRBD1 (6 bases). The CDR3 is CSVGQMLNTEAFF. CDR3 coding DNA: TGCAGCGTAGGACAGATGTTGAACACTGAAGCTTTCTTT. Drawing the rest from reference TRBV29-1 and TRBJ1-1, the complete variable domain is SAVISQKPSRDICQRGTSLTIQCQVDSQVTMMFWYRQQPGQSLTLIATANQGSEATYESGFVIDKFPISRPNLTFSTLTVSNMSPEDSSIYLCSVGQMLNTEAFFGQGTRLTVV.